This record covers a single T cell receptor beta chain. Generated by immunoSEQ multiplex PCR, the TCRdb table keeps only in-frame clones and is missing some. The table shows some 100,000 clones, with roughly 91% occurring only once. These data come from a study of blood T cell repertoires in COVID-19. Losses at the gene ends were 5 bases for V and 1 base for J; bases not matched to a gene: 3. CDR1 is LGHNT and CDR2 is FRNRAP in the germline V gene. The CDR3 runs to 15 residues. The clonotype comes from a woman aged 80 or over with active COVID-19. Material for sequencing was peripheral blood. V gene TRBV12-5 combines with J gene TRBJ2-3, with 10 nucleotides matching TRBD2. The CDR3 sequence is CASGAGLAGTDTQYF. CDR3 in DNA: TGTGCTAGTGGTGCCGGACTAGCGGGCACAGATACGCAGTATTTT.